The clone carrying this T cell receptor (beta chain) has only one observation. This entry belongs to a study of control samples from healthy donors and cancer patients. CDR1 SGHVS and CDR2 FQNEAQ come from the germline V gene. Trimming at V came to 1 base and at J to 11 bases, leaving 4 bases not matched to a gene. The CDR3 has 12 amino acids. Some clones are missing from TCRdb's copy, which holds only in-frame ones; the method was immunoSEQ multiplex PCR. The sample shows about 180,000 clones, around 90% of them seen only once. This receptor was taken from a woman aged 50 to 65 in good health. This chain links TRBV7-8 with TRBJ1-2, with 7 bases fitting TRBD1. The material sequenced was blood. CDR3 amino acids: CASSLETGRYTF. The CDR3 DNA reads TGTGCCAGCAGCTTAGAGACAGGGAGGTACACCTTC. Together with reference TRBV7-8 and TRBJ1-2, the CDR3 gives the full variable domain: GAGVSQSPRYKVAKRGQDVALRCDPISGHVSLFWYQQALGQGPEFLTYFQNEAQLDKSGLPSDRFFAERPEGSVSTLKIQRTQQEDSAVYLCASSLETGRYTFGSGTRLTVV.